This passage covers 22 T cell receptor beta chains from one sample sequenced in a study of CXCR3-negative and CXCR3-positive naive CD8 T cells (dated by TCRdb to the late 2010s). Results and caveats for the whole study, not just this receptor: Compared with CXCR3-negative naive cells, CXCR3-positive naive cells had TRB CDR3s with higher hydrophobicity (lower Kidera factor 4), lower energy, and higher strength and volume indices.

What these receptors recognize is not known. The data were produced on a NextSeq 550. The Human TCR Profiling Kit (MiLaboratory) was used to make UMI-labeled 5' RACE TRB cDNA libraries. Each CDR3 protein sequence appears as one entry after TCRdb reprocessed the reads, and no DNA is included. For this sample, the table gives over 150,000 distinct CDR3 sequences. Approximately 0.5% of the sample belongs to the ten largest clones. The sequenced sample was naive CXCR3+ CD8+ T cells from blood. Taken with the paper, the label for cell subset or site translates to: CD45RO-CCR7+CD27+CD95- naive CD8+ T cells expressing CXCR3 (TNR3+). The receptors here all came from a human donor in good health. Some clones in this sample may be carry-over from other donors' samples.

The V call is TRBV7-6, the J call TRBJ2-7; TCRdb indicates TRBD2, and absent DNA this call remains unverified. The CDR3 loop spans 16 amino acids. CDR1 is SGHVS and CDR2 is FNYEAQ in the germline V gene. CDR3: CASSSSARGDLYEQYF.

The genes are TRBV28 and TRBJ1-2. The CDR3 extends over 11 amino acids. From germline, CDR1 is MDHEN and CDR2 SYDVKM. The CDR3 loop reads CASSSNYGYTF.

The chain links TRBV12-3 or TRBV12-4 to TRBJ1-2; TCRdb gives TRBD1 as the D gene, but with no DNA this cannot be confirmed. This CDR3 has 17 residues. CDR3 amino acids: CASSLLSDRVINYGYTF.

The rearrangement links TRBV19 to TRBJ1-5; without DNA, the TCRdb call of TRBD1 cannot be checked. The CDR3 is 14 amino acids. Germline V gene data show CDR1 as LNHDA and CDR2 as SQIVND (reference sequence). Here the CDR3 reads CASSAAGGSQPQHF.

This CDR3 reads CSVAPRGRWNGYTF. This rearrangement joins TRBV29-1 to TRBJ1-2; without DNA, the TCRdb call of TRBD1 cannot be checked. The CDR3 runs 14 residues. The germline CDR1 and CDR2 sequences are SQVTM and ANQGSEA.

This rearrangement joins TRBV5-1 to TRBJ2-1; TCRdb names TRBD2, which stays unverified in the absence of DNA. The CDR3 totals 14 residues. CDR1 and CDR2 from the germline V gene are SGHRS and YFSETQ. The CDR3 loop is CASTGLAGGNEQFF.

CDR3 in amino acids: CASSQGGSFTGGPRLHEQFF. The rearrangement links TRBV3-1 to TRBJ2-1; as DNA is missing, the TRBD2 call by TCRdb cannot be tested. The CDR3 has 20 residues. From germline, CDR1 is LGHDT and CDR2 YNNKEL (reference sequence).

The genes are TRBV20-1 and TRBJ2-5; TCRdb names TRBD2, which stays unverified in the absence of DNA. The germline gives CDR1 DFQATT, CDR2 SNEGSKA (reference sequence). CDR3 length: 12 amino acids. The CDR3 sequence is CSVPPEGQTQYF.

The chain is built from TRBV4-1 and TRBJ2-3; no DNA is available, so the TRBD1 call from TCRdb remains unchecked. CDR1 is MGHRA, CDR2 YSYEKL, per germline. This CDR3 has 17 amino acids. The CDR3 reads CASSQDTVRGGTDTQYF.

The chain links TRBV5-5 to TRBJ2-5. This CDR3 has 14 residues. Germline CDR1 reads SGHKS; CDR2 reads YYEKEE (reference sequence). CDR3 in amino acids: CASSLTSLRETEYF. The variable domain in full, completed from reference TRBV5-5 and TRBJ2-5, reads DAGVTQSPTHLIKTRGQQVTLRCSPISGHKSVSWYQQVLGQGPQFIFQYYEKEERGRGNFPDRFSARQFPNYSSELNVNALLLGDSALYLCASSLTSLRETEYFGPGTRLLVL.

This chain links TRBV11-3 with TRBJ2-1; the TCRdb call, TRBD1, lacks DNA for checking. This CDR3 spans 16 amino acids. CDR1 and CDR2 (germline): SGHNT, YENEEA. CDR3 sequence reads: CASSTRTGIEYNEQFF.

The chain recombines TRBV7-9 with TRBJ1-4; TCRdb's D call of TRBD1 is untestable without DNA. CDR1 and CDR2 (germline): SEHNR, FQNEAQ (reference sequence). CDR3 length equals 15 residues. The CDR3 here is CASSLQTGNHEKLFF.

The V gene is TRBV6-2 or TRBV6-3, the J gene TRBJ2-7; absent DNA, TCRdb's TRBD1 call cannot be checked. CDR3 length: 17 residues. Germline CDR1 and CDR2: MNHEY and SVGEGT. CDR3 sequence: CASSYYRGQGRTYEQYF.

CDR3: CASSVWTSGDNEQFF. The V gene is TRBV9, the J gene TRBJ2-1; as DNA is missing, the TRBD2 call by TCRdb cannot be tested. Germline loops: CDR1 SGDLS, CDR2 YYNGEE. This CDR3 contains 15 residues.

This rearrangement joins TRBV7-9 to TRBJ2-7. The germline V gene encodes CDR1 SEHNR and CDR2 FQNEAQ (reference sequence). This CDR3 comprises 13 residues. CDR3 in amino acids: CASSPRQTNEQYF.

The chain uses TRBV14 and TRBJ2-7; there is no DNA to check the TCRdb D call of TRBD2. Germline CDR1 reads SGHDN; CDR2 reads FVKESK. This CDR3 has 17 residues. The CDR3 here is CASSQVYVGALHYEQYF.

The rearrangement links TRBV29-1 to TRBJ2-7; with no DNA, the TCRdb D assignment of TRBD1 cannot be verified. CDR1 SQVTM and CDR2 ANQGSEA come from the germline V gene. This CDR3 is 14 amino acids long. The CDR3 sequence is CSVEEGTVNYEQYF.

The chain joins TRBV10-3 to TRBJ2-1; TCRdb selects TRBD1, and the lack of DNA leaves this call unchecked. CDR3 length: 14 amino acids. The V gene's germline CDR1 is ENHRY and CDR2 SYGVKD. Here the CDR3 reads CAIMEGGSYNEQFF.

J is TRBJ1-2 and V is TRBV13; absent DNA, TCRdb's TRBD1 call cannot be checked. Germline CDR1 is PRHDT and CDR2 is FYEKMQ (reference sequence). The CDR3 is 15 amino acids. This chain's CDR3 is CASSFPTGGDYGYTF.

The gene calls are TRBV9 and TRBJ2-2. Germline V gene lookup returns CDR1 SGDLS and CDR2 YYNGEE. The CDR3 is made up of 15 amino acids. The CDR3 here is CASSVDSLGAGELFF.

This sequence joins TRBV12-3 or TRBV12-4 and TRBJ2-7; TCRdb picks TRBD1, but there is no DNA to check that call. The CDR3 totals 14 residues. The CDR3 loop reads CASTGARENYEQYF.

J is TRBJ1-1 and V is TRBV29-1; TCRdb selects TRBD1, and the lack of DNA leaves this call unchecked. CDR1 is SQVTM, CDR2 ANQGSEA, per germline. This CDR3 region has 19 residues. The CDR3 sequence is CSVEDIVFGQGDWNTEAFF.